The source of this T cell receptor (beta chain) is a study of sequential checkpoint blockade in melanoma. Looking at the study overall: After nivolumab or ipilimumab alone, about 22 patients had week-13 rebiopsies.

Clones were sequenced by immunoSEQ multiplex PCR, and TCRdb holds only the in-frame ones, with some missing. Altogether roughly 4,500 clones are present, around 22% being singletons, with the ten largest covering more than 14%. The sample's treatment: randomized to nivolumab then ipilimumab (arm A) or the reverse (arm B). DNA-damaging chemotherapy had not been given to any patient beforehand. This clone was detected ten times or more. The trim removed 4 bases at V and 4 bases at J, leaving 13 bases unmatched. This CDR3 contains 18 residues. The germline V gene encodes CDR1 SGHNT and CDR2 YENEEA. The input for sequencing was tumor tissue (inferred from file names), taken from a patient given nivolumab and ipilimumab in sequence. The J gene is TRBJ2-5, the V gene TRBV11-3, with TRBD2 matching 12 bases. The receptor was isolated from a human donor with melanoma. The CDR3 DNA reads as TGTGCCAGCAGCTCTTCGACCGGACTAGCGGGGCGACGAGAGACCCAGTACTTC. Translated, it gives CASSSSTGLAGRRETQYF.